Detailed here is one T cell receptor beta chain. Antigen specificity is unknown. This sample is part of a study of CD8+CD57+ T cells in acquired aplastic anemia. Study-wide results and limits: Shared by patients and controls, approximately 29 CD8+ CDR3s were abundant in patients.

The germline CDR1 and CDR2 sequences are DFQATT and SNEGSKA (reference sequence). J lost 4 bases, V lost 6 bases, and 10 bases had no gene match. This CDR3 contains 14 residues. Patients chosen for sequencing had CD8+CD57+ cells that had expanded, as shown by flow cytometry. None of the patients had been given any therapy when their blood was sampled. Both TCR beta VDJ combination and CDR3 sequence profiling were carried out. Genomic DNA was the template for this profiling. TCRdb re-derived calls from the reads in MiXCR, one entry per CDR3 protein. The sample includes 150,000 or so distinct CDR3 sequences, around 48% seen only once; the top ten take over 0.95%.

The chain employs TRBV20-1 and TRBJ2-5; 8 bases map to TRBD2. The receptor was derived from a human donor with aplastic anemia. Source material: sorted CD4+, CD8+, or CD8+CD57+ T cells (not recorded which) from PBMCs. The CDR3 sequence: CSANPGGASETQYF. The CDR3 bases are TGCAGTGCCAACCCGGGGGGGGCCTCAGAGACCCAGTACTTC.